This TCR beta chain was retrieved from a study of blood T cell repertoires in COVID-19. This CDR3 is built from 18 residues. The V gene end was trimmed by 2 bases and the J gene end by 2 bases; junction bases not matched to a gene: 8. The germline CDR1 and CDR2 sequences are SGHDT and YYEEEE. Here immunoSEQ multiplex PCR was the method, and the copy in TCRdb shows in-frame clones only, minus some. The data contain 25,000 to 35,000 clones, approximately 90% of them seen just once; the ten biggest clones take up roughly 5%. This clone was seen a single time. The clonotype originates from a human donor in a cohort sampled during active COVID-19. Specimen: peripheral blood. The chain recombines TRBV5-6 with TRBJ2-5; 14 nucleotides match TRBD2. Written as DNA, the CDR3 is TGTGCCAGCAGCTTCGGGACTAGCGGGGGACGGTTTCAAGAGACCCAGTACTTC. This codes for CASSFGTSGGRFQETQYF.